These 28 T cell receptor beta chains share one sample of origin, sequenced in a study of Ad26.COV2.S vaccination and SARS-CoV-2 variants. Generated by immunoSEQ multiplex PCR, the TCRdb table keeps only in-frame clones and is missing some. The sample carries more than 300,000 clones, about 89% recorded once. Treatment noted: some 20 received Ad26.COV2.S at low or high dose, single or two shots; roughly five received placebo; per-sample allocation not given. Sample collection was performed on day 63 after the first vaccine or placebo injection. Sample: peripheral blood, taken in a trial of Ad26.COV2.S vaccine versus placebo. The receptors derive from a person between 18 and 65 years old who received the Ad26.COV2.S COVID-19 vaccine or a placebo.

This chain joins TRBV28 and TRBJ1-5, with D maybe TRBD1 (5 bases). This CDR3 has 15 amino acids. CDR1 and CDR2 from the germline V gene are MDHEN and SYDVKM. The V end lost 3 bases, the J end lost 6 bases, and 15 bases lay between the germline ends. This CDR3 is CASSFGGNSFQPQHF. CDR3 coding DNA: TGTGCCAGCAGTTTTGGGGGAAACAGCTTTCAGCCCCAGCATTTT.

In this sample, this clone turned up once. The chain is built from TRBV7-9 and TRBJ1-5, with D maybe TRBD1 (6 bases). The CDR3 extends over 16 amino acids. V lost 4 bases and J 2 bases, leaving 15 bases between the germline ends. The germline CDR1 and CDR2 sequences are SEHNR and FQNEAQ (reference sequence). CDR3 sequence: CASSSAGTTGNQPQHF. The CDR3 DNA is TGTGCCAGCAGCTCCGCCGGGACAACTGGCAATCAGCCCCAGCATTTT.

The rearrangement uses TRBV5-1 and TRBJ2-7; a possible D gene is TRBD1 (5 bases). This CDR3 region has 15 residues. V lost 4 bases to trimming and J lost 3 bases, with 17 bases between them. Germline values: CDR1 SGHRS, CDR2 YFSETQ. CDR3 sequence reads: CASSRLLPDSYEQYF. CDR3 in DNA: TGCGCCAGCAGCCGCTTGTTACCCGACAGCTACGAGCAGTACTTC. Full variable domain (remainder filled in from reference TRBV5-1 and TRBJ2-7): KAGVTQTPRYLIKTRGQQVTLSCSPISGHRSVSWYQQTPGQGLQFLFEYFSETQRNKGNFPGRFSGRQFSNSRSEMNVSTLELGDSALYLCASSRLLPDSYEQYFGPGTRLTVT.

CDR3 DNA sequence: TGTGCCAGCAGCCAAGCGTTAGCCAAAAACATTCAGTACTTC. This codes for CASSQALAKNIQYF. J is TRBJ2-4 and V is TRBV6-2 or TRBV6-3, with D hard to call. This CDR3 has 14 amino acids. Germline V gene lookup returns CDR1 MNHEY and CDR2 SVGEGT. The V end was cut by 6 bases, the J end by 0 bases, with 9 bases between.

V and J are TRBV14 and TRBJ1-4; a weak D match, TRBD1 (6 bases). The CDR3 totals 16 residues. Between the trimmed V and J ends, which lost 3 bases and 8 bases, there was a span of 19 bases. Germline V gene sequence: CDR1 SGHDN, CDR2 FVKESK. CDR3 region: CASSQNYRAIGEKLFF. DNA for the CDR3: TGTGCCAGCAGCCAGAATTACAGGGCAATAGGCGAAAAACTGTTTTTT. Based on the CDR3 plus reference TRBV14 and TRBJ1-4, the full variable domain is EAGVTQFPSHSVIEKGQTVTLRCDPISGHDNLYWYRRVMGKEIKFLLHFVKESKQDESGMPNNRFLAERTGGTYSTLKVQPAELEDSGVYFCASSQNYRAIGEKLFFGSGTQLSVL.

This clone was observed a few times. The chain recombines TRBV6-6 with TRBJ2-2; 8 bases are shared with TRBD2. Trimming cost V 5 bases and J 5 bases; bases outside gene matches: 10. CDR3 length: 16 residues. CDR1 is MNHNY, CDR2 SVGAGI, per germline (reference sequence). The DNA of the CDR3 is TGTGCCAGCAGTAGTCAAAGCGGGAGTGGGACCGGGGAGCTGTTTTTT. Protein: CASSSQSGSGTGELFF.

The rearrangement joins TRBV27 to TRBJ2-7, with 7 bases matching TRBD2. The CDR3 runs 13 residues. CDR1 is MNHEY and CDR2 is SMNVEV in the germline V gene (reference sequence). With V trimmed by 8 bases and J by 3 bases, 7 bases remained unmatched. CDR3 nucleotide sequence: TGTGCCAGCGGACGACTAGCTTTCTACGAGCAGTACTTC. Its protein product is CASGRLAFYEQYF.

The DNA of the CDR3 is TGTGCCAGTAGTAGAAGCCGGACTAGCGGGATGTTGGCCGGGGAGCTGTTTTTT. Translation gives CASSRSRTSGMLAGELFF. The chain links TRBV19 to TRBJ2-2; 12 nucleotides agree with TRBD2. V lost 4 bases and J lost 6; bases outside the gene matches: 12. The CDR3 covers 18 residues. Germline assignment: CDR1 LNHDA and CDR2 SQIVND (reference sequence). Together with reference TRBV19 and TRBJ2-2, the CDR3 gives the full variable domain: DGGITQSPKYLFRKEGQNVTLSCEQNLNHDAMYWYRQDPGQGLRLIYYSQIVNDFQKGDIAEGYSVSREKKESFPLTVTSAQKNPTAFYLCASSRSRTSGMLAGELFFGEGSRLTVL.

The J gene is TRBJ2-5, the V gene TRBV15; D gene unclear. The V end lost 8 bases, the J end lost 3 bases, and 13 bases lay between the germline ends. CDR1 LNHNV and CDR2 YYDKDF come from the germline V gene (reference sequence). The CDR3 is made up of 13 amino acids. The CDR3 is CATDHHDKETQYF. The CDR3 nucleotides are TGTGCCACCGACCACCACGACAAAGAGACCCAGTACTTC.

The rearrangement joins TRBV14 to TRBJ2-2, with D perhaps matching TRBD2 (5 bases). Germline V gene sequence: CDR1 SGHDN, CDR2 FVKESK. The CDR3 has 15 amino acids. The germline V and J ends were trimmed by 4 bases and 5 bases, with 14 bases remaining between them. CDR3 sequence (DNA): TGTGCCAGCAGCCTCGACACGGGGTTTACCGGGGAGCTGTTTTTT. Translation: CASSLDTGFTGELFF.

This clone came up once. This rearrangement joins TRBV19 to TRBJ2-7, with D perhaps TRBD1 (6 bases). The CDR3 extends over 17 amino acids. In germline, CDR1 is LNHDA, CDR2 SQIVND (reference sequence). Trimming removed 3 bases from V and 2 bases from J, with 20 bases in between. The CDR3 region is CASSISHREIRPYEQYF. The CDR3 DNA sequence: TGTGCCAGTAGTATTTCCCACAGGGAAATCCGCCCCTACGAGCAGTACTTC. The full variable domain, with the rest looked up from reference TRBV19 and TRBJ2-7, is DGGITQSPKYLFRKEGQNVTLSCEQNLNHDAMYWYRQDPGQGLRLIYYSQIVNDFQKGDIAEGYSVSREKKESFPLTVTSAQKNPTAFYLCASSISHREIRPYEQYFGPGTRLTVT.

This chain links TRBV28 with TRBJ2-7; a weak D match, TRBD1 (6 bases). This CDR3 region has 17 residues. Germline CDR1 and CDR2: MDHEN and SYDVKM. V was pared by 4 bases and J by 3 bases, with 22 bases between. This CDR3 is CASSSFRGAGVNYEQYF. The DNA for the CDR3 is TGTGCCAGCAGTTCTTTCCGAGGCGCAGGGGTGAACTACGAGCAGTACTTC. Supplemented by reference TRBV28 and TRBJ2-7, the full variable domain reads DVKVTQSSRYLVKRTGEKVFLECVQDMDHENMFWYRQDPGLGLRLIYFSYDVKMKEKGDIPEGYSVSREKKERFSLILESASTNQTSMYLCASSSFRGAGVNYEQYFGPGTRLTVT.

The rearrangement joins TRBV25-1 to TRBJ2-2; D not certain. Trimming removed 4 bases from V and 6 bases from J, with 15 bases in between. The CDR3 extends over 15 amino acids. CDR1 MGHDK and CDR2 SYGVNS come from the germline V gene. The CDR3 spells CASSALRFRSGELFF. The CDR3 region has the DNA TGTGCCAGCAGTGCTCTCCGGTTCCGATCCGGGGAGCTGTTTTTT.

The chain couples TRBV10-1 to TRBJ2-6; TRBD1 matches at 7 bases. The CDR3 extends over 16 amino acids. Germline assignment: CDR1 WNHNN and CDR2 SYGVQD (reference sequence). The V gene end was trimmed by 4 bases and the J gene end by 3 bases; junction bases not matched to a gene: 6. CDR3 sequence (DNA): TGCGCCAGCAGTGGGCCGACAGGGTTTGGGGCCAACGTCCTGACTTTC. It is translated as CASSGPTGFGANVLTF.

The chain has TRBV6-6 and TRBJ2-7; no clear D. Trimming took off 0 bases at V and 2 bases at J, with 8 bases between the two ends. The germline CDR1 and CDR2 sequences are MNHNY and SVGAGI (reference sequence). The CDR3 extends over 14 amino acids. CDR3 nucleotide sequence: TGTGCCAGCAGTTACTCGGTGCGACCCTACGAGCAGTACTTC. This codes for CASSYSVRPYEQYF.

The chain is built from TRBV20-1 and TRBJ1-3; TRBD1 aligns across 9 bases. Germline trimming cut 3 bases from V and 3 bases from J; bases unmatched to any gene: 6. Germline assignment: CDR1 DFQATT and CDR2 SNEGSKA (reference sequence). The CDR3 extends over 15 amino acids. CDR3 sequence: CSASLRQGVGNTIYF. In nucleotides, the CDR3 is TGCAGTGCTAGTTTGAGACAGGGGGTTGGAAACACCATATATTTT.

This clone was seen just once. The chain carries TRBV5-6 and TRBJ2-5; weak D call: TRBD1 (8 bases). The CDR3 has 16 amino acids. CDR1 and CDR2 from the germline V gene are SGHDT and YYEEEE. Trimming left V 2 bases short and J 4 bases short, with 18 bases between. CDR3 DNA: TGTGCCAGCAGCTTTTCAGGGCACAGGGGGGGAGAGACCCAGTACTTC. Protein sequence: CASSFSGHRGGETQYF.

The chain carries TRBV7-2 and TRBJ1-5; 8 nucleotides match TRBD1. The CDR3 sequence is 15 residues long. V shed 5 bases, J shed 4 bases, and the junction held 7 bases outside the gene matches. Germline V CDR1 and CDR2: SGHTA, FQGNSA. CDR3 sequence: CASSQTRDRNQPQHF. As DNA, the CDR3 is TGTGCCAGCAGCCAGACTCGGGACAGGAATCAGCCCCAGCATTTT.

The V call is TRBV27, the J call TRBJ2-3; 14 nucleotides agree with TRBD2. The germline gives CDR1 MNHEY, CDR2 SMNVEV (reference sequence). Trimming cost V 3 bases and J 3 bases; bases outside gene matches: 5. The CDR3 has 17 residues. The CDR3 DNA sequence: TGTGCCAGCAGTTTGACTAGCGGGAGGGCCTTAACAGATACGCAGTATTTT. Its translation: CASSLTSGRALTDTQYF.

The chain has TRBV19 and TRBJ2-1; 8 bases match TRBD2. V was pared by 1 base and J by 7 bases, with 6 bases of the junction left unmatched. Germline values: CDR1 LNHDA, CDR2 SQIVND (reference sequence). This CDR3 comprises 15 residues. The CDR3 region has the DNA TGTGCCAGTAGTATAGTGGCTAGCGGGTTAAATGAGCAGTTCTTC. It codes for CASSIVASGLNEQFF.

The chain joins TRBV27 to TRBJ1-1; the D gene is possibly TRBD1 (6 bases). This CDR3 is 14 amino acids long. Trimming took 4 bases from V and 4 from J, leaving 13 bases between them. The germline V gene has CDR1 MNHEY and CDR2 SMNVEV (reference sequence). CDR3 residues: CASSYGGGGTEAFF. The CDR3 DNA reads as TGTGCCAGCAGTTACGGGGGCGGGGGCACTGAAGCTTTCTTT.

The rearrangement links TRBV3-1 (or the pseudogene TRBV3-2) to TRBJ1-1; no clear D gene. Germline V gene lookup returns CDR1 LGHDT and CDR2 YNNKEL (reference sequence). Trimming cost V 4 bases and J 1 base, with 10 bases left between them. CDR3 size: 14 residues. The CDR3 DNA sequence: TGTGCCAGCAGCCTCGACGCAACGAACACTGAAGCTTTCTTT. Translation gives CASSLDATNTEAFF.

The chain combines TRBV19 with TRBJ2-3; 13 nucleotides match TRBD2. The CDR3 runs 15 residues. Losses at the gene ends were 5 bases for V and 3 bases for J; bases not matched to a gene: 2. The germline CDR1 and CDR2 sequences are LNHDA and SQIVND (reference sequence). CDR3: CASSELAGGTDTQYF. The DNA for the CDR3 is TGTGCCAGTAGTGAACTAGCGGGAGGGACAGATACGCAGTATTTT.

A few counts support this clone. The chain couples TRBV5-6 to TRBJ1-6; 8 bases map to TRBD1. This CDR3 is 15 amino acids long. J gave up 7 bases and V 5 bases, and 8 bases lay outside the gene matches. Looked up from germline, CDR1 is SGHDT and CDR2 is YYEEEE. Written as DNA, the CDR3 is TGTGCCAGCAGGAGAGCGACAGGGGCCAATTCACCCCTCCACTTT. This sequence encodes CASRRATGANSPLHF.

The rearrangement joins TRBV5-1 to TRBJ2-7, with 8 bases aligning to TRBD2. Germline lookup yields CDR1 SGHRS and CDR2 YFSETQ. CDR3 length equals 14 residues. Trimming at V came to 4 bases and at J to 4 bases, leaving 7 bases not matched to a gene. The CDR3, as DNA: TGCGCCAGCAGCCCACGCGGGGGGTATTACGAGCAGTACTTC. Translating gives CASSPRGGYYEQYF.

CDR3 nucleotide sequence: TGCGCCAGCAGCCAAAGGGACAGTAGCACCGGGGAGCTGTTTTTT. Translation gives CASSQRDSSTGELFF. The chain uses TRBV4-3 and TRBJ2-2; 7 nucleotides align to TRBD1. This CDR3 comprises 15 residues. Unmatched junction bases numbered 4, after V lost 2 bases and J lost 4 bases. CDR1 LGHNA and CDR2 YSLEER come from the germline V gene.

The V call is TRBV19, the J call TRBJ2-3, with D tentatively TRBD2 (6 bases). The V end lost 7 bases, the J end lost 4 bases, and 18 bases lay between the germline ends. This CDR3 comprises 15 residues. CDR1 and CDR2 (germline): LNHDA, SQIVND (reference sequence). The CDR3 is CASKGEASASDTQYF. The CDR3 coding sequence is TGTGCCAGTAAAGGAGAAGCTAGCGCATCAGATACGCAGTATTTT.

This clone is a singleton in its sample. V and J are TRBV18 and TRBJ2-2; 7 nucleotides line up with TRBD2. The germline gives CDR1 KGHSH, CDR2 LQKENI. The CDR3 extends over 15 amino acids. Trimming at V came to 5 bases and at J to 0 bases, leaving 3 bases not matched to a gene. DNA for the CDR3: TGTGCCAGCTCAGAACTAGCGACGAACACCGGGGAGCTGTTTTTT. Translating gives CASSELATNTGELFF.